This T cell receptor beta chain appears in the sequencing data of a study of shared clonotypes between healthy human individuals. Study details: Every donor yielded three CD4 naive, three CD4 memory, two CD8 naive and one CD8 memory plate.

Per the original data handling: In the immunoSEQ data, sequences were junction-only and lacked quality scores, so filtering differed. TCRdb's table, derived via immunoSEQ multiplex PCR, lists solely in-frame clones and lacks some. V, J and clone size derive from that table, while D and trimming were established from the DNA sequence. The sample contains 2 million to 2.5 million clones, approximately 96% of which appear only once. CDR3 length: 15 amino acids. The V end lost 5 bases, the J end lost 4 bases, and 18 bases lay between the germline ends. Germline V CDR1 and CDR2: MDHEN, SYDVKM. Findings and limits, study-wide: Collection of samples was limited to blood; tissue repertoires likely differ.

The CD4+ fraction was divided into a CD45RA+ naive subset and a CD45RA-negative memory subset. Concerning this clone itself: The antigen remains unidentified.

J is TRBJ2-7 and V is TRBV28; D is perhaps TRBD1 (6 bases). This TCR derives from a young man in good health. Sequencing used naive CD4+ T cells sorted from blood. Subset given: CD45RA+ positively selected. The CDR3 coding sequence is TGTGCCAGCAGTCCCCCATTCAGGGGAAGGTACGAGCAGTACTTC. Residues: CASSPPFRGRYEQYF.